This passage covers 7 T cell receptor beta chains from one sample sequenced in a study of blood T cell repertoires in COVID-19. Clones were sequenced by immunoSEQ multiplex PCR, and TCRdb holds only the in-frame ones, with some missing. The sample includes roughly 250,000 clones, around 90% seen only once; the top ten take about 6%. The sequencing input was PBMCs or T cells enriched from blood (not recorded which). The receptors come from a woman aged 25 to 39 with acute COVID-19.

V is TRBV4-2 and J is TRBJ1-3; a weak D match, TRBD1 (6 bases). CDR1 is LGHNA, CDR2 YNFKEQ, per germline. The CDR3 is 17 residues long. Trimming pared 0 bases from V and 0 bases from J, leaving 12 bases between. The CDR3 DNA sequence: TGTGCCAGCAGCCAAGAGGGGGCACCTTCCTCTGGAAACACCATATATTTT. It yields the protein CASSQEGAPSSGNTIYF.

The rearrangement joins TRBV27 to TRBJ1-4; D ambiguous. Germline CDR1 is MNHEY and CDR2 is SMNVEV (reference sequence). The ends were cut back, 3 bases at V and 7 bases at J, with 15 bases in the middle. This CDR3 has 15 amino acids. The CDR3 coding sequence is TGTGCCAGCAGTTTTAGTGCCAGGCCGAGTGAAAAACTGTTTTTT. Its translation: CASSFSARPSEKLFF.

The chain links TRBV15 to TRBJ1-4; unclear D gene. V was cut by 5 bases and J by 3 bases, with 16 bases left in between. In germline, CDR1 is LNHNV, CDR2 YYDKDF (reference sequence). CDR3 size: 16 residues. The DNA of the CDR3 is TGTGCCACCAGCGCTAGGATGGAGAGGGCTAATGAAAAACTGTTTTTT. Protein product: CATSARMERANEKLFF.

This CDR3 is CASSRPPGTGAYYEQYF. The CDR3 nucleotides read TGCGCCAGCAGCCGGCCACCTGGGACAGGGGCCTACTACGAGCAGTACTTC. V and J are TRBV4-1 and TRBJ2-7; 10 nucleotides line up with TRBD1. The germline gives CDR1 MGHRA, CDR2 YSYEKL. The V gene end was trimmed by 4 bases and the J gene end by 3 bases; junction bases not matched to a gene: 12. This CDR3 is 17 amino acids long.

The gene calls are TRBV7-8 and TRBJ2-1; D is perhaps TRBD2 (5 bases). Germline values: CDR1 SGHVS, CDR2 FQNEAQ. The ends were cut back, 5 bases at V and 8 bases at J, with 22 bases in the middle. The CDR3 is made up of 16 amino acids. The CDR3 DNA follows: TGTGCCAGCAGCCGCGTCCTAGCCCAGAGTGACTATGAGCAGTTCTTC. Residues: CASSRVLAQSDYEQFF. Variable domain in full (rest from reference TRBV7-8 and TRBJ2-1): GAGVSQSPRYKVAKRGQDVALRCDPISGHVSLFWYQQALGQGPEFLTYFQNEAQLDKSGLPSDRFFAERPEGSVSTLKIQRTQQEDSAVYLCASSRVLAQSDYEQFFGPGTRLTVL.

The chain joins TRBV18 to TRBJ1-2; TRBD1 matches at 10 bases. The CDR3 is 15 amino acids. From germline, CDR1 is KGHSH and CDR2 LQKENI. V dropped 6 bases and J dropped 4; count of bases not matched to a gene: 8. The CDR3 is CASSLIGTGAYGYTF. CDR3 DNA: TGTGCCAGCTCGCTTATCGGGACAGGGGCCTATGGCTACACCTTC.

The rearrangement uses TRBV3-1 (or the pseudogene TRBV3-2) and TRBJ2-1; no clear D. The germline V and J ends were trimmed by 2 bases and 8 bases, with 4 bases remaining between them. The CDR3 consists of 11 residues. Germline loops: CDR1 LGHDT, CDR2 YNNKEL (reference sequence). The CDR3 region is CASSQIYEQFF. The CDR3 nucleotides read TGTGCCAGCAGCCAAATCTATGAGCAGTTCTTC.